These T cell receptor beta chains were read from a single sample in a study of T cells in Graves' hyperthyroidism and ophthalmopathy. TCRdb processed the multiplex PCR reads anew with MiXCR; each CDR3 protein has one entry. The sample includes around 350,000 distinct CDR3 sequences, about 14% seen only once; the top ten take about 20%. Sequencing was done on a sample of blood. All receptors derive from a woman in her 30s with Graves' ophthalmopathy. The CDR3 runs from the conserved cysteine through the conserved F or W. A D gene is named only where the DNA matches it firmly. Not every row has a clone size; where given, it reads once, few, many or a size class.

D: TRBD1
J: TRBJ2-2
V: TRBV18
size: .
length: 15
DNA: TGTGCCAGCTCACTGGGACAGGGCTATTTAGAGGAGCTGTTTTTT
CDR3: CASSLGQGYLEELFF

D: .
J: TRBJ2-3
V: TRBV20-1
size: .
length: 12
DNA: TGCAGTGCTTGGCCCGGGGCAGATACGCAGTATTTT
CDR3: CSAWPGADTQYF

D: .
J: TRBJ1-1
V: TRBV7-9
size: few
length: 16
DNA: TGTGCCAGCAGCTTAGTAGCTGGTAGGGGTGACACTGAAGCTTTCTTT
CDR3: CASSLVAGRGDTEAFF

D: .
J: TRBJ1-3
V: TRBV18
size: many
length: 15
DNA: TGTGCCAGCTCACCTCAACAGGGCTCTGGAAACACCATATATTTT
CDR3: CASSPQQGSGNTIYF

D: TRBD1
J: TRBJ1-5
V: TRBV20-1
size: few
length: 14
DNA: TGCAGTGCCATGACAGGGGGGAGCAATCAGCCCCAGCATTTT
CDR3: CSAMTGGSNQPQHF

D: TRBD1
J: TRBJ2-2
V: TRBV20-1
size: few
length: 14
DNA: TGCAGTGCCCAGGGACAGGGGGCGGCCGGGGAGCTGTTTTTT
CDR3: CSAQGQGAAGELFF

D: .
J: TRBJ1-5
V: TRBV29-1
size: many
length: 17
DNA: TGCAGCGTTGATTCAGGTCAGGGACCCTTTGTGGGTCAGCCCCAGCATTTT
CDR3: CSVDSGQGPFVGQPQHF

D: TRBD2
J: TRBJ2-1
V: TRBV12-3/TRBV12-4
size: many
length: 17
DNA: TGTGCCAGCACCCAGACTAGCACGTTTACCCTCTACAATGAGCAGTTCTTC
CDR3: CASTQTSTFTLYNEQFF

D: TRBD1
J: TRBJ1-1
V: TRBV6-1
size: many
length: 16
DNA: TGTGCCAGCAGCCCAAACAGGGGAGGAAGAACCACTGAAGCTTTCTTT
CDR3: CASSPNRGGRTTEAFF

D: .
J: TRBJ2-2
V: TRBV6-1
size: few
length: 17
DNA: TGTGCCAGCACCAAGCGGACGAACGGACCGAACACCGGGGAGCTGTTTTTT
CDR3: CASTKRTNGPNTGELFF

D: .
J: TRBJ1-6
V: TRBV7-2
size: .
length: 17
DNA: TGTGCCAACAGCCCACCCGGGGTCGGGGGCGGCGGATCACCCCTCCACTTT
CDR3: CANSPPGVGGGGSPLHF

D: TRBD2
J: TRBJ2-5
V: TRBV6-2/TRBV6-3
size: .
length: 18
DNA: TGTGCCAGCAGCGAGGGGCTTGGGCGGGGGAATTACCAAGAGACCCAGTACTTC
CDR3: CASSEGLGRGNYQETQYF

D: .
J: TRBJ1-2
V: TRBV6-1
size: many
length: 18
DNA: TGTGCCAGCAGTGAGGGATTGTCAGAAGGGGTAGCCAACTATGGCTACACCTTC
CDR3: CASSEGLSEGVANYGYTF

D: .
J: TRBJ1-1
V: TRBV6-5
size: .
length: 14
DNA: TGTGCCAGCAGTTACTCGATGGGGTACACTGAAGCTTTCTTT
CDR3: CASSYSMGYTEAFF